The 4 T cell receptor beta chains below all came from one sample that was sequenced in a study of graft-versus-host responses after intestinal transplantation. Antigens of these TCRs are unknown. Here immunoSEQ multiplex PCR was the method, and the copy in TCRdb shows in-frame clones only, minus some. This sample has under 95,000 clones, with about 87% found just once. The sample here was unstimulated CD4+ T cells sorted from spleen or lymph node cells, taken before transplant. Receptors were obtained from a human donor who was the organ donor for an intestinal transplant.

The CDR3 DNA reads TGCAGCGTTGATGGCGGGAGCCGTCCCGAGCAGTACTTC. This codes for CSVDGGSRPEQYF. This chain uses TRBV29-1 with TRBJ2-7, with 7 positions matching TRBD2. Per germline, CDR1 SQVTM and CDR2 ANQGSEA. Unmatched junction bases numbered 8, after V lost 3 bases and J lost 6 bases. The CDR3 loop spans 13 amino acids.

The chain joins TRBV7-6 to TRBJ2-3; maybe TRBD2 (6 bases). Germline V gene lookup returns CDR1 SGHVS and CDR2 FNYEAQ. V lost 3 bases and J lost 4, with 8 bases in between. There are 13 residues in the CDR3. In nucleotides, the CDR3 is TGTGCCAGCAGCTTGCCGGGGGCAGATACGCAGTATTTT. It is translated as CASSLPGADTQYF.

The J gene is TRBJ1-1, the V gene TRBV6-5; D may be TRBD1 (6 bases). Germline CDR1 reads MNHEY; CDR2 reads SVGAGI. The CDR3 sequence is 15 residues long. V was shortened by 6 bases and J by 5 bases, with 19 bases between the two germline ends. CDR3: CASRPTGLTSTEAFF. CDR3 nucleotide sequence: TGTGCCAGCAGGCCAACAGGGTTGACGAGTACTGAAGCTTTCTTT.

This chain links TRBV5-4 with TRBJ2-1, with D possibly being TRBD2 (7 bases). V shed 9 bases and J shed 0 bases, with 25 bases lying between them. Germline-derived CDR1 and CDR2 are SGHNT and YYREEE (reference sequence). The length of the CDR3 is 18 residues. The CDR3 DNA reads TGTGCCACCATCCGGGGGCGGGGGTACCAAAGCTCCTACAATGAGCAGTTCTTC. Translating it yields CATIRGRGYQSSYNEQFF. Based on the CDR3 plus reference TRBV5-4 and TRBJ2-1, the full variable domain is ETGVTQSPTHLIKTRGQQVTLRCSSQSGHNTVSWYQQALGQGPQFIFQYYREEENGRGNFPPRFSGLQFPNYSSELNVNALELDDSALYLCATIRGRGYQSSYNEQFFGPGTRLTVL.